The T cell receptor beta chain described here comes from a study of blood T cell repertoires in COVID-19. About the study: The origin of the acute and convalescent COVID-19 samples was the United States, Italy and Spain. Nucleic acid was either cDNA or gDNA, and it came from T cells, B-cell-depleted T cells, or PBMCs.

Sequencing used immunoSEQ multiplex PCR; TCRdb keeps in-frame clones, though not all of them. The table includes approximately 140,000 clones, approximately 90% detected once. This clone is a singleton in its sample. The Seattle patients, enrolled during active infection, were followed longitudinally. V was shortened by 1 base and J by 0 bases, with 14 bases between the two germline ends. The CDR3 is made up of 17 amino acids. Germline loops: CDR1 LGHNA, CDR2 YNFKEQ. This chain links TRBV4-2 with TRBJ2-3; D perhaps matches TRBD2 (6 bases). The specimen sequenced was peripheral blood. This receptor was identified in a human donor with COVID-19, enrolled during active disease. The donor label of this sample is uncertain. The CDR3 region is CASSQVRRGTSTDTQYF. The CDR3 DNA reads TGTGCCAGCAGCCAAGTTAGACGCGGGACTAGCACAGATACGCAGTATTTT.